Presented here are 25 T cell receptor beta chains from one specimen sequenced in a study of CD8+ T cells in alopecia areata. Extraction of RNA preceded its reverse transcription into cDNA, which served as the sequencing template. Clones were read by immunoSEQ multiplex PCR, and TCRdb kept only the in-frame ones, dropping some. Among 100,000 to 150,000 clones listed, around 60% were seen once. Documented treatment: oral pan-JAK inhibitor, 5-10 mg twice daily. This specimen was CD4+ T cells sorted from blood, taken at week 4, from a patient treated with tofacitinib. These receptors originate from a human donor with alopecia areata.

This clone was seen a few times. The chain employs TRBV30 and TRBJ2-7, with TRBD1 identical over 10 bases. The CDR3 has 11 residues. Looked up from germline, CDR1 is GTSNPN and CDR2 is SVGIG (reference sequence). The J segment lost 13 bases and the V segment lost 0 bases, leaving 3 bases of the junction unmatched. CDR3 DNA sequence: TGTGCCTGGAGTGTGGGGGACAGGGGATACTTC. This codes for CAWSVGDRGYF.

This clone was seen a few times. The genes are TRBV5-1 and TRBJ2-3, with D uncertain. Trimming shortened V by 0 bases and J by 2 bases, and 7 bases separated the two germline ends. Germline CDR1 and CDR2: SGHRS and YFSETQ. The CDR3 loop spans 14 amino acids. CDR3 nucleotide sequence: TGCGCCAGCAGCTTGGACATGTTCACAGATACGCAGTATTTT. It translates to CASSLDMFTDTQYF.

The chain's CDR3 is CASSLDWLAEQFF. Here the CDR3 DNA reads TGTGCCAGCAGCTTAGATTGGCTAGCGGAGCAGTTCTTC. The rearrangement links TRBV11-2 to TRBJ2-1; weak D call: TRBD2 (6 bases). The CDR3 length is 13 residues. V was clipped by 0 bases and J by 10 bases, with 10 bases between them. The germline V gene has CDR1 SGHAT and CDR2 FQNNGV.

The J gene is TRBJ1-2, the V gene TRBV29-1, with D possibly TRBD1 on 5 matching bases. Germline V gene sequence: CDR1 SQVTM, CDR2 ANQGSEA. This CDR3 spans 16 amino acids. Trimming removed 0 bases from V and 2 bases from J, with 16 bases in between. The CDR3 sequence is CSVEDPNGGSNYGYTF. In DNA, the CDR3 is TGCAGCGTTGAAGATCCCAACGGGGGGTCCAACTATGGCTACACCTTC.

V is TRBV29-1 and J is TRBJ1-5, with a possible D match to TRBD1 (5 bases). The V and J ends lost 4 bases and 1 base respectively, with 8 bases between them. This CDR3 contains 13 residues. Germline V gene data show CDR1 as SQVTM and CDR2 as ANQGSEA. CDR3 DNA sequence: TGCAGCGTTGGAGGGGTGAGCAATCAGCCCCAGCATTTT. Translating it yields CSVGGVSNQPQHF. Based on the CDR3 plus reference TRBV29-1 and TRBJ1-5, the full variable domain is SAVISQKPSRDICQRGTSLTIQCQVDSQVTMMFWYRQQPGQSLTLIATANQGSEATYESGFVIDKFPISRPNLTFSTLTVSNMSPEDSSIYLCSVGGVSNQPQHFGDGTRLSIL.

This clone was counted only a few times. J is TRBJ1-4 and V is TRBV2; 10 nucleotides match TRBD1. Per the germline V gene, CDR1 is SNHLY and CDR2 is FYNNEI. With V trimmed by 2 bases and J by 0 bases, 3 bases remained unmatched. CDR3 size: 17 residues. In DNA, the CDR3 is TGTGCCAGCAGTGAATTGGGACAGGGGACAACTAATGAAAAACTGTTTTTT. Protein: CASSELGQGTTNEKLFF.

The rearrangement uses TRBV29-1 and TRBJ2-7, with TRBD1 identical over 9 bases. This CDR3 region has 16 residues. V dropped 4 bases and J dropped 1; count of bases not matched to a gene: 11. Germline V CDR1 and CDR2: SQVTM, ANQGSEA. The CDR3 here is CSVGVGDRVLSYEQYF. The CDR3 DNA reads TGCAGCGTTGGAGTTGGGGACAGGGTATTGTCCTACGAGCAGTACTTC.

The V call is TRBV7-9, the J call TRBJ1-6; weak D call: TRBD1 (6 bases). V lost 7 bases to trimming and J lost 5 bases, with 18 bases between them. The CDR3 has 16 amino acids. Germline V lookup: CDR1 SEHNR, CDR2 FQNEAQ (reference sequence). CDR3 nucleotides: TGTGCCAGCACCAATTGGGGGGCGCAGAATAATTCACCCCTCCACTTT. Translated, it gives CASTNWGAQNNSPLHF.

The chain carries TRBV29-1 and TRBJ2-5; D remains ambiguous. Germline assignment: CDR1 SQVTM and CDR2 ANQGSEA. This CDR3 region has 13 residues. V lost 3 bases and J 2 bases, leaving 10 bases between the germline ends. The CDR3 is CSVDRQQQETQYF. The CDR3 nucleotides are TGCAGCGTTGACCGGCAGCAGCAAGAGACCCAGTACTTC.

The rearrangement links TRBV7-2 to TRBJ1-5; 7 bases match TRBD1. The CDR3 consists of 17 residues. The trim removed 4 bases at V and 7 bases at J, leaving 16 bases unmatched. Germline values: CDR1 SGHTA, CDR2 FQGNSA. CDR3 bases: TGTGCCAGCAGCTCCGGGACCGGAGGGGGCTTATGGCAGCCCCAGCATTTT. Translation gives CASSSGTGGGLWQPQHF.

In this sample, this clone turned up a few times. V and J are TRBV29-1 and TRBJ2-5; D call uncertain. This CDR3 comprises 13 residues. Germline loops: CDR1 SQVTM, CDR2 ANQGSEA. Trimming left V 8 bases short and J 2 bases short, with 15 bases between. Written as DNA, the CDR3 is TGCAGCTTTGTTGGACCTAATCAAGAGACCCAGTACTTC. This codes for CSFVGPNQETQYF.

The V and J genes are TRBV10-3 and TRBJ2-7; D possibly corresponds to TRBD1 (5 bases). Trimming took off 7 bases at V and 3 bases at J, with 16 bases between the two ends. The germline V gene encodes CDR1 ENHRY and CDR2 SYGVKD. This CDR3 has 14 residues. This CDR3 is CAIKQHQGLYEQYF. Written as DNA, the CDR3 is TGTGCCATCAAACAGCATCAGGGTCTCTACGAGCAGTACTTC.

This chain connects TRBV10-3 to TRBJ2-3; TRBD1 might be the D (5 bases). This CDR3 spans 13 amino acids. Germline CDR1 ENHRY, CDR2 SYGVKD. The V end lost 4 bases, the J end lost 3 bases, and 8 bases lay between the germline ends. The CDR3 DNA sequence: TGTGCCATCAGTGTGACAGCAACAGATACGCAGTATTTT. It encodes CAISVTATDTQYF.

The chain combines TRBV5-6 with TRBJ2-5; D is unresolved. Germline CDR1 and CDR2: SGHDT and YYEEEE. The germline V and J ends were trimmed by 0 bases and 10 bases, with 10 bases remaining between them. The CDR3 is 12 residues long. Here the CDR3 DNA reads TGTGCCAGCAGCTTGGAGCCCAGCCACCAGTACTTC. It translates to CASSLEPSHQYF.

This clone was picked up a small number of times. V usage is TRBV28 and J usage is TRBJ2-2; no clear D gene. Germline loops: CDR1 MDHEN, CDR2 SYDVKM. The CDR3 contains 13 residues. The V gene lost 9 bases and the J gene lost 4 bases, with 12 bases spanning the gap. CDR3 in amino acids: CASHLPPTGELFF. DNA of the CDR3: TGTGCCAGTCATCTCCCCCCCACCGGGGAGCTGTTTTTT. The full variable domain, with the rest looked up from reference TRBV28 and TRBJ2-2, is DVKVTQSSRYLVKRTGEKVFLECVQDMDHENMFWYRQDPGLGLRLIYFSYDVKMKEKGDIPEGYSVSREKKERFSLILESASTNQTSMYLCASHLPPTGELFFGEGSRLTVL.

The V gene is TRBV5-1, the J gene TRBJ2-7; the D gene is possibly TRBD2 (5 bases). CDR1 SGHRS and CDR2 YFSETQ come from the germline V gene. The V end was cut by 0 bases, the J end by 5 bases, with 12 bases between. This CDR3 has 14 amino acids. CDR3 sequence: CASSLEASFHEQYF. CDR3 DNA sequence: TGCGCCAGCAGCTTGGAAGCTAGCTTCCACGAGCAGTACTTC.

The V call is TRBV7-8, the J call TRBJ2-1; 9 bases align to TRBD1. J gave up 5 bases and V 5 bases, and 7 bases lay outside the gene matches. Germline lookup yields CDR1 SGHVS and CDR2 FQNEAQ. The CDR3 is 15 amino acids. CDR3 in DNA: TGTGCCAGCAGCCCTACAGGGGGCGCCGACAATGAGCAGTTCTTC. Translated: CASSPTGGADNEQFF. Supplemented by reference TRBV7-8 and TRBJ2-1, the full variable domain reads GAGVSQSPRYKVAKRGQDVALRCDPISGHVSLFWYQQALGQGPEFLTYFQNEAQLDKSGLPSDRFFAERPEGSVSTLKIQRTQQEDSAVYLCASSPTGGADNEQFFGPGTRLTVL.

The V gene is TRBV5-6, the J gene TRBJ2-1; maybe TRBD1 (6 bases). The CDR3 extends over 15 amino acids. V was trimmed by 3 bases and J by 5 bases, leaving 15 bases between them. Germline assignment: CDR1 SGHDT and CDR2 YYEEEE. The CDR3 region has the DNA TGTGCCAGCAGCTGGCGGAATAGGGGGAACAATGAGCAGTTCTTC. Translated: CASSWRNRGNNEQFF.

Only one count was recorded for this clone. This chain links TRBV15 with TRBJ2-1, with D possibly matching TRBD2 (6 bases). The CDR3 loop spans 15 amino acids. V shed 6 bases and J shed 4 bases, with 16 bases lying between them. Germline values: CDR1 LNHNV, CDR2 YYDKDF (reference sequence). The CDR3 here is CATSKAREAYNEQFF. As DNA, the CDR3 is TGTGCCACCAGTAAGGCGAGGGAGGCATACAATGAGCAGTTCTTC.

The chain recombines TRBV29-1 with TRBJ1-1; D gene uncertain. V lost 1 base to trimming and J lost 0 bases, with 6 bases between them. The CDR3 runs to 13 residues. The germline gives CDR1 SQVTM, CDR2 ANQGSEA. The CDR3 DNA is TGCAGCGTTGAAGGGTTTCTGAACACTGAAGCTTTCTTT. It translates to CSVEGFLNTEAFF.

This CDR3 is CASSLSSAGAYNEQFF. The DNA for the CDR3 is TGCGCCAGCAGCTTGTCGAGTGCGGGGGCCTACAATGAGCAGTTCTTC. This rearrangement joins TRBV5-1 to TRBJ2-1; 7 bases align to TRBD2. V trimming: 1 base; J trimming: 2 bases; junction bases outside the gene matches: 6. The CDR3 length is 16 residues. The V gene's germline CDR1 is SGHRS and CDR2 YFSETQ.

The CDR3 protein is CASNDRDGYTF. In DNA, the CDR3 is TGTGCCAGCAATGACAGGGATGGCTACACCTTC. The chain recombines TRBV2 with TRBJ1-2, with TRBD1 identical over 7 bases. The V gene end was trimmed by 7 bases and the J gene end by 6 bases; junction bases not matched to a gene: 2. The CDR3 extends over 11 amino acids. Per germline, CDR1 SNHLY and CDR2 FYNNEI.

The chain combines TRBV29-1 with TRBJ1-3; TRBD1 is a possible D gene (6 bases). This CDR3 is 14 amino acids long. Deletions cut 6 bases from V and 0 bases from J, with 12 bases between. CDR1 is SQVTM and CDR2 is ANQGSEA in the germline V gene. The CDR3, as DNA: TGCAGCGTAGACCGACAGGCCTCTGGAAACACCATATATTTT. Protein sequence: CSVDRQASGNTIYF.

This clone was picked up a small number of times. The CDR3 is CASSLGRTDTQYF. The DNA for the CDR3 is TGCGCCAGCAGCTTGGGACGCACAGATACGCAGTATTTT. The chain recombines TRBV5-1 with TRBJ2-3, with unresolved D. The V and J ends lost 0 bases and 1 base respectively, with 3 bases between them. The germline gives CDR1 SGHRS, CDR2 YFSETQ. This CDR3 has 13 amino acids.

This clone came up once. The DNA of the CDR3 is TGTGCCAGCAGTGCCGACAGGTGGGCGGAACAGCCCCAGCATTTT. As protein: CASSADRWAEQPQHF. The chain has TRBV27 and TRBJ1-5; tentative D call: TRBD1 (6 bases). Germline V gene lookup returns CDR1 MNHEY and CDR2 SMNVEV (reference sequence). Trimming pared 5 bases from V and 7 bases from J, leaving 18 bases between. This CDR3 has 15 amino acids.